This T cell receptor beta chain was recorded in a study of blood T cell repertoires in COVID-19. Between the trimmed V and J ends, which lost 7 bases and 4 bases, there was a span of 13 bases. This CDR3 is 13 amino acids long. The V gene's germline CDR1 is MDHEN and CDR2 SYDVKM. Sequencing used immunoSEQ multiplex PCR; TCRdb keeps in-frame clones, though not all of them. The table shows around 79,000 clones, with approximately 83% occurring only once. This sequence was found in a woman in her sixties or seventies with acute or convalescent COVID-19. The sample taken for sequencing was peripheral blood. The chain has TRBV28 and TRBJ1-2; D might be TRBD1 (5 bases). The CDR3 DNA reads TGTGCCAGCACCTCTCTTGGGGCCTATGGCTACACCTTC. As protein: CASTSLGAYGYTF.